This T cell receptor (beta chain) is drawn from a study of blood T cell repertoires in COVID-19 (dated by TCRdb to the early 2020s). Concerning the study at large: Collaborator samples came from the United States, Italy and Spain and covered acute and convalescent phases of COVID-19. The prospective study material was composed of cDNA or gDNA derived from T cells, B-cell-depleted T cells, or PBMCs. The dataset comprised deeply sampled blood TCRbeta repertoires from subjects exposed to, actively infected with, or recovered from COVID-19. A freely available public database, intended as a resource for researchers studying the immune response to SARS-CoV-2, is where the repertoires were released. The samples were drawn from the first 160 participants of the ongoing ImmuneRACE study and from 950 to 1,500 subjects provided by 6 global collaborators. A de-identified subject ID, COVID-19 status, age in years and sex were almost always included in the sample metadata. Where available, HLA class I and class II types were taken from metadata supplied by the sample provider and were not determined by assay-based typing.

Whole blood was collected in K2EDTA tubes by collaborating institutions according to the institutions' own protocols. For TCRbeta analysis, collaborators shipped samples in one of three forms: frozen whole blood, isolated PBMCs, or DNA extracted from either of those sample types. General study outcomes and caveats: Clinical and demographic metadata were provided uncurated, with the amount varying by source and participant.

TCRbeta CDR3 regions were amplified from genomic DNA by means of the immunoSEQ Assay, a bias-controlled multiplex PCR. The study's processing was this. Within the assay, amplification of reference gene primers was used to estimate how many nucleated cells each sample contained. Sequence reads were collapsed and filtered to measure the absolute abundance of every unique TCRbeta CDR3 rearrangement. For each sample, productive Simpson clonality was calculated by taking the square root of Simpson's diversity index across productive rearrangements. Held by TCRdb, this immuneACCESS table contains in-frame sequences only and omits some clones. Under half of the omission traces to an unresolved V gene where checked; the cause of the rest is unknown. For V, J and clone size, that table is used; D and trimming come from the DNA. This sample has about 130,000 clones in its table, and about 91% of those were observed once. 10% of the sample comes from the top ten.

This clone was picked up a small number of times. The antigen it binds to is not known. Base qualities are not at hand, and no much larger clone is one base apart. Counted from cysteine to phenylalanine, this CDR3 has 17 amino acids. Only CDR3 DNA remains: 51 bases, in frame from the first base. The germline V gene yields LGHNT for CDR1 and FRNRAP for CDR2. V is cut by 2 bases and J by 3 bases, and the space between the germline ends is 14 bases. The sequencing input was peripheral blood. This TCR was sampled from a man between 45 and 60 years old with acute or convalescent COVID-19. Recombination joined TRBV12-5 with TRBJ1-6; TRBD1 is a possible D gene, resting on 5 matching bases. The base sequence is TGTGCTAGTGGTTTGTACGCCGGGGGTATCTATAATTCACCCCTCCACTTT. Translated, it reads CASGLYAGGIYNSPLHF.